The text below deals with one T cell receptor beta chain. What it binds is not known. The source of the sample is a study of blood T cells in healthy people across ages. Healthy individuals of Caucasian origin from Russia, aged roughly 6 to 100, served as donors. V dropped 3 bases and J dropped 3 bases, with 4 bases sitting between them. The CDR3 is 12 residues long. The germline CDR1 and CDR2 sequences are SGHRS and YFSETQ. The study, taken as a whole, reports: Higher diversity and more naive CD4+ cells were features of long-lived donors, compared to aged donors.

Through a sample-barcoded 5' primer and a J-beta primer mix, a second PCR was run for about 6 to 11 cycles. Every cDNA molecule bore a tag from a template-switch adaptor containing 12 random nucleotides. In TCRdb, the 5' RACE reads were re-called with MiXCR into one record per CDR3 protein. This sample has 1.5 million to 2 million distinct CDR3 sequences, with roughly 27% found just once. Sequencing was performed on blood. The chain carries TRBV5-1 and TRBJ1-3; D not certain. The TCR comes from a woman in her 30s in good health. The CDR3 is CASSWVGNTIYF. The CDR3 DNA reads TGCGCCAGCAGCTGGGTTGGAAACACCATATATTTT.